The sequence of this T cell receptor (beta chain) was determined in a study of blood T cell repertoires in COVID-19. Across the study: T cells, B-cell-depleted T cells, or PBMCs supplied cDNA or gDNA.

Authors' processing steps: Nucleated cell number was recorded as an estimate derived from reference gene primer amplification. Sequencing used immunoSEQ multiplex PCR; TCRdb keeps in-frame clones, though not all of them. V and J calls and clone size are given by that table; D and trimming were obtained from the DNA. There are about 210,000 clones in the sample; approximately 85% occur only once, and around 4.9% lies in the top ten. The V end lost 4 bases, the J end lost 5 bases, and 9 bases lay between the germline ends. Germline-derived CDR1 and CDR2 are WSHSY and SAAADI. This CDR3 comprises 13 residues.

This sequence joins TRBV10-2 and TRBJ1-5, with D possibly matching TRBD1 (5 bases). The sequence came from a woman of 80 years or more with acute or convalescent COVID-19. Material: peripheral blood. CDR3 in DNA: TGCGCCAGCAGTGGGGGGGGTCATCAGCCCCAGCATTTT. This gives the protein CASSGGGHQPQHF.